The entry below gives a single T cell receptor (beta chain) sequence along with its context. The antigen is not known. At one boundary the junction diverges from the germline segment, which might be a read error. The sample has other DNA sequences that encode this CDR3 too. This entry comes from a study of brain metastases from non-small cell lung cancer. Overall study results and limits: Compared with their matched primary tumors, 60% to 65% of brain metastases showed expanded T-cell clones.

CDR1 and CDR2 (germline): SNHLY, FYNNEI. This CDR3 spans 14 amino acids. The method was immunoSEQ multiplex PCR; TCRdb's version includes in-frame clones alone and lacks a portion of them. Of over 2,500 clones listed, roughly 80% are singletons. The rearrangement uses TRBV2 and TRBJ2-3; 8 bases align to TRBD2. The origin of this receptor is a donor aged 40 or over with non-small cell lung cancer. Sequenced sample: primary lung tumor tissue. The CDR3 nucleotides are TGTGCCAGCAGGCCGGGACTAGGAATAGATACACAGTATTTT. This sequence encodes CASRPGLGIDTQYF.